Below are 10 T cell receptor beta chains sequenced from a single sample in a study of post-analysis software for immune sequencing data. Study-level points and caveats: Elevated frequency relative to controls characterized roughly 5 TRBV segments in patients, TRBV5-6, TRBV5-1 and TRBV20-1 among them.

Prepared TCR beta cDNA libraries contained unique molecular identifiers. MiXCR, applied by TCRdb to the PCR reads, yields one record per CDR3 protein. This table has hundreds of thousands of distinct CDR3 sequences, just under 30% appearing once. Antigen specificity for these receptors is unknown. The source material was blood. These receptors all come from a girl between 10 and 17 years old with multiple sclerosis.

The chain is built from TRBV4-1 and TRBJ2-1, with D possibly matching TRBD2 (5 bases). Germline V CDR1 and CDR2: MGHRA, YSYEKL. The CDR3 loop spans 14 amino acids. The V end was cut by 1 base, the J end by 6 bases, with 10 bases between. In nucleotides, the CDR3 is TGCGCCAGCAGCCAAGCACTAGTAACCAATGAGCAGTTCTTC. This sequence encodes CASSQALVTNEQFF.

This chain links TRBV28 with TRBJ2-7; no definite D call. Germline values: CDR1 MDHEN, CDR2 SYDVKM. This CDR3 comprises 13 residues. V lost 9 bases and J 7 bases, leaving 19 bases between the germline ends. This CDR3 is CASSRLTPGEQYF. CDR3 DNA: TGTGCCAGTTCTCGTCTGACCCCTGGGGAGCAGTACTTC.

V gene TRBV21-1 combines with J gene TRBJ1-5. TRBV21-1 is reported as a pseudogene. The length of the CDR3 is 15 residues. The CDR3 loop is CASSKSRWANQPQHF. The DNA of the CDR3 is TGTGCCAGCAGCAAGTCCAGATGGGCCAATCAGCCCCAGCATTTT.

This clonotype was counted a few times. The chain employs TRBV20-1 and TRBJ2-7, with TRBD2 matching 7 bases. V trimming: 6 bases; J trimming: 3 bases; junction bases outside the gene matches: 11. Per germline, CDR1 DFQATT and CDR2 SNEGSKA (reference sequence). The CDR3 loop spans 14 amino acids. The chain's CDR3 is CSARLRERGYEQYF. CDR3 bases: TGCAGTGCCAGGCTGCGGGAGAGGGGCTACGAGCAGTACTTC.

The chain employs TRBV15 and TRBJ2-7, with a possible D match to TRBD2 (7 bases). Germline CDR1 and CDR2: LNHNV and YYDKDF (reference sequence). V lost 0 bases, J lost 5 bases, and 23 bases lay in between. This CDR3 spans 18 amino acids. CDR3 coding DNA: TGTGCCACCAGCAGAGAAGGGGGAGGGACCAGGTCGATGGACGAGCAGTACTTC. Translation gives CATSREGGGTRSMDEQYF.

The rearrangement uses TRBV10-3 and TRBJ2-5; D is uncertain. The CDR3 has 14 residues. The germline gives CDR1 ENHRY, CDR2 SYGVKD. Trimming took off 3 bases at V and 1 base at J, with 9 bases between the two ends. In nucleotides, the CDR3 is TGTGCCATCAGTGAAGGTGGAGCCCAAGAGACCCAGTACTTC. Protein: CAISEGGAQETQYF.

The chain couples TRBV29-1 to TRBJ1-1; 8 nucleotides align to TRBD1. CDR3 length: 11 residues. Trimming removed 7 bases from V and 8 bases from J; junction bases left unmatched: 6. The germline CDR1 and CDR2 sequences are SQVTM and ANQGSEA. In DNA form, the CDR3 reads TGCAGCGCCGTTGGGACAGGCGAAGCTTTCTTT. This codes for CSAVGTGEAFF.

The CDR3 region has the DNA TGTGCCAGCAGTTCCAGGACAGGGGTCTCCCCTGGGGCCAACGTCCTGACTTTC. It specifies CASSSRTGVSPGANVLTF. The rearrangement links TRBV27 to TRBJ2-6, with 9 bases identical to TRBD1. Germline V gene lookup returns CDR1 MNHEY and CDR2 SMNVEV (reference sequence). With V trimmed by 4 bases and J by 2 bases, 9 bases remained unmatched. CDR3 size: 18 residues. The variable domain in full, with the rest retrieved from reference TRBV27 and TRBJ2-6, is EAQVTQNPRYLITVTGKKLTVTCSQNMNHEYMSWYRQDPGLGLRQIYYSMNVEVTDKGDVPEGYKVSRKEKRNFPLILESPSPNQTSLYFCASSSRTGVSPGANVLTFGAGSRLTVL.

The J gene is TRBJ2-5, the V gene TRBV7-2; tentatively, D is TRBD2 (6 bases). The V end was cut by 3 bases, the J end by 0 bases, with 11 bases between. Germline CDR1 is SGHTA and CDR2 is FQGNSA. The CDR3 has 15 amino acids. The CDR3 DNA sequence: TGTGCCAGCAGCTTGGGCGGGGACTACCAAGAGACCCAGTACTTC. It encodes CASSLGGDYQETQYF.

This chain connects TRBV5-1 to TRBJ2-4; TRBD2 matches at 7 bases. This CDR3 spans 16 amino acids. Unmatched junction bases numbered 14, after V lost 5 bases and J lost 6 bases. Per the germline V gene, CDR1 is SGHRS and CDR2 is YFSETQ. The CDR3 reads CASRRGGGSWGNIQYF. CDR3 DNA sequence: TGCGCCAGCAGAAGGGGCGGCGGGAGCTGGGGAAACATTCAGTACTTC.